The rows below give T cell receptor beta chains drawn from one sample of a study of shared clonotypes between healthy human individuals. TCRdb's copy holds only in-frame clones and misses some; the assay was immunoSEQ multiplex PCR. The top ten clones hold 0.3% to 0.4% of a sample with roughly 2.2 million clones, less than 95% of them seen once. The sample was naive CD4+ T cells from PBMCs. These receptors were taken from a man younger than 35 in good health. Some clones in this sample may be carry-over from other donors' samples. Each CDR3 is given with its conserved first and last residue. D genes are given only for firm matches. Not every row has a clone size; where given, it reads once, few, many or a size class.

CDR3nt | CDR3aa | d_gene | abundance | j_gene | v_gene
TGTGCCAGCAGTTTTGAGCAGGTGGCGGATCAAGAGACCCAGTACTTC | CASSFEQVADQETQYF | . | . | TRBJ2-5 | TRBV27
TGTGCCAGCTCACCCTCCGGGGCGTCTGGGCGGGAGGACTACAATGAGCAGTTCTTC | CASSPSGASGREDYNEQFF | TRBD2 | . | TRBJ2-1 | TRBV18
TGTGCCAGCAGTTACTCGAGTAGTTGGACTGAAGCTTTCTTT | CASSYSSSWTEAFF | . | . | TRBJ1-1 | TRBV6-5
TGTGCCAGCAGCTTTCGGGGGGGCCACACTGAAGCTTTCTTT | CASSFRGGHTEAFF | . | once | TRBJ1-1 | TRBV7-9
TGCAGCACCTCGACAGTACGGCCCCCAGTGAACACTGAAGCTTTCTTT | CSTSTVRPPVNTEAFF | . | . | TRBJ1-1 | TRBV29-1
TGTGCCAGCAGTGATCTGGGCAGGGAGGACGCTTTCTTT | CASSDLGREDAFF | . | . | TRBJ1-1 | TRBV25-1
TGCGCCAGCAGCTGGACAGGGACCACCTACGAGCAGTACTTC | CASSWTGTTYEQYF | TRBD1 | . | TRBJ2-7 | TRBV5-1
TGTGCCAGCAGGGGACTAGCGAGTAAAGAGACCCAGTACTTC | CASRGLASKETQYF | TRBD2 | . | TRBJ2-5 | TRBV6-5
TGTGCCAGCAGCGGGGACTGGCGGAGTAGGGTGCACGAGCAGTACTTC | CASSGDWRSRVHEQYF | . | . | TRBJ2-7 | TRBV7-9
TGCGCCAGCAGCTTGGGGCAGGGGAACTATGGCTACACCTTC | CASSLGQGNYGYTF | . | few | TRBJ1-2 | TRBV5-1
TGTGCCAGCAGCGTAGGACCCCCGGGACAGAATTACGAGCAGTACTTC | CASSVGPPGQNYEQYF | TRBD1 | . | TRBJ2-7 | TRBV9
TGTGCCAGCAGCCCCCCCGGGGCCGATGAGCAGTTCTTC | CASSPPGADEQFF | . | . | TRBJ2-1 | TRBV14
TGTGCCAGCAGCCAAGTCCCCGCCGGGGGGAGCCGAGAGACCCAGTACTTC | CASSQVPAGGSRETQYF | TRBD2 | . | TRBJ2-5 | TRBV4-2
TGTGCCAGCAGCTTCACCACCAACACTGAAGCTTTCTTT | CASSFTTNTEAFF | . | . | TRBJ1-1 | TRBV7-3
TGTGCCAGCAGCAGAATGTTCCTGGCTAACTATGGCTACACCTTC | CASSRMFLANYGYTF | . | . | TRBJ1-2 | TRBV6-1
TGTGCCACCAGCGCGGACAGGTTCACCGGGGAGCTGTTTTTT | CATSADRFTGELFF | TRBD1 | . | TRBJ2-2 | TRBV15
TGTGCCAGCAGCTTAGTTTGGGGGAACAACGAGCAGTACTTC | CASSLVWGNNEQYF | . | . | TRBJ2-7 | TRBV7-2
TGTGCCAGCGTATACAGGGCGGTAAGGGCTTTCTTT | CASVYRAVRAFF | . | few | TRBJ1-1 | TRBV2
TGTGCCAGCCGTCCCGGGACAGGGGTCTCTGAAGCTTTCTTT | CASRPGTGVSEAFF | TRBD1 | once | TRBJ1-1 | TRBV5-5
TGTGCCAGCAGTCGTCGGGGAAATGAGCAGTTCTTC | CASSRRGNEQFF | . | . | TRBJ2-1 | TRBV6-5
TGTGCCAGCAGCTCCCCTAGAGCGAGTGGGACAGATACGCAGTATTTT | CASSSPRASGTDTQYF | . | . | TRBJ2-3 | TRBV7-8
TGTGCCAGCAGACGAACTAAGGGGGCACCCGCGCTCTCTGGGGCCAACGTCCTGACTTTC | CASRRTKGAPALSGANVLTF | TRBD1 | . | TRBJ2-6 | TRBV28
TGTGCCAGCAGCCTGGACAGGACAGGGAACACCATATATTTT | CASSLDRTGNTIYF | TRBD1 | . | TRBJ1-3 | TRBV5-4
TGCGCCAGCAGCGGCGGAAGGAGGCAGAACACAGATACGCAGTATTTT | CASSGGRRQNTDTQYF | . | . | TRBJ2-3 | TRBV5-1
TGTGCCAGCAGTAGTCAGAGTACGGGGCAGCCCCAGCATTTT | CASSSQSTGQPQHF | . | . | TRBJ1-5 | TRBV25-1
TGTGCCAGCAGTCAACCGGGACAGGGGGCCGGGGAGCTGTTTTTT | CASSQPGQGAGELFF | TRBD1 | . | TRBJ2-2 | TRBV27
TGCGCCAGCAGCTTGGGACCGACCAATCAGCCCCAGCATTTT | CASSLGPTNQPQHF | . | . | TRBJ1-5 | TRBV5-1
TGTGCCAGCAGCTTGGTAAAGGACGAACAGTACTTC | CASSLVKDEQYF | . | . | TRBJ2-7 | TRBV5-8
TGCGCCAGCAGCTACCACGGAATGATTAGGACAGGGGATTTGTATGGCTACACCTTC | CASSYHGMIRTGDLYGYTF | TRBD1 | . | TRBJ1-2 | TRBV4-1
TGTGCCAGCAGCTCCGGACAGGGGGCAGTCTCTCAGCCCCAGCATTTT | CASSSGQGAVSQPQHF | TRBD1 | . | TRBJ1-5 | TRBV7-6
TGTGCCAGCTCACCAGACCGGGACACTGAAGCTTTCTTT | CASSPDRDTEAFF | . | . | TRBJ1-1 | TRBV18
TGTGCCAGCAATAGGGGGCGGGGGAGCCCCTACTACGAGCAGTACTTC | CASNRGRGSPYYEQYF | . | . | TRBJ2-7 | TRBV28
TGTGCCAGCAGTCGCCAAGGGGTTTACTATGGCTACACCTTC | CASSRQGVYYGYTF | . | . | TRBJ1-2 | TRBV27
TGTGCCAGCAGCCCCACCCCAGGGTCCTACGAGCAGTACTTC | CASSPTPGSYEQYF | . | . | TRBJ2-7 | TRBV7-9
TGTGCCAGCAGCACAACCGGGACTAGCGGGAGGGCCTACAATGAGCAGTTCTTC | CASSTTGTSGRAYNEQFF | TRBD2 | . | TRBJ2-1 | TRBV7-9